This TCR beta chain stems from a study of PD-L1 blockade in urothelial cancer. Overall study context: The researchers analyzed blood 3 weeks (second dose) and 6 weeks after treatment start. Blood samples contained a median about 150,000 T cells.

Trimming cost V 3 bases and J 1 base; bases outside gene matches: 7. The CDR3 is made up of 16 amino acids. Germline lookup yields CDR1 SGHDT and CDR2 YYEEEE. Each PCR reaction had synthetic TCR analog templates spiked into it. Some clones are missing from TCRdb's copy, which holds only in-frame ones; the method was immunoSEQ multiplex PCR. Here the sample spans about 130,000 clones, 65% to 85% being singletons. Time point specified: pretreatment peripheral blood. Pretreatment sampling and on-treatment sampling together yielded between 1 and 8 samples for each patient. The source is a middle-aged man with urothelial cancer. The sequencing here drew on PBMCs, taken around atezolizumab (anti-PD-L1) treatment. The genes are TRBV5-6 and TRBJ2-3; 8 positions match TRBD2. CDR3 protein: CASSSPGLGGTDTQYF. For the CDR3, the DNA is TGTGCCAGCAGCTCCCCGGGACTAGGGGGCACAGATACGCAGTATTTT.